This entry lists 25 T cell receptor beta chains sequenced from one sample in a study of blood T cells in healthy people across ages. A second PCR of 7 to 11 cycles used a sample-barcoded 5' primer and a J-beta primer mix. TCRdb used MiXCR to reprocess the 5' RACE reads, holding one entry per CDR3 protein. The sample carries around 800,000 distinct CDR3 sequences, approximately 65% recorded once. Sequencing was performed on blood. The receptors here all came from a man aged 25 to 40 in good health.

The J gene is TRBJ2-4, the V gene TRBV9; the D is unclear. The closer fit of TRBJ2-7 to the DNA end suggests the J call may be wrong. The germline V gene encodes CDR1 SGDLS and CDR2 YYNGEE. The CDR3 is 12 amino acids. CDR3 DNA sequence: TGTGCCAGCAGCGCCGATACCTACGAGCAGTACTTC. Translating it yields CASSADTYEQYF.

The CDR3 protein is CASRRDRGADTQYF. In DNA, the CDR3 is TGTGCCAGCAGACGGGACCGCGGTGCAGATACGCAGTATTTT. The rearrangement uses TRBV12-3 or TRBV12-4 and TRBJ2-3; D is perhaps TRBD1 or TRBD2 (5 bases each). The V end was cut by 6 bases, the J end by 4 bases, with 14 bases between. CDR3 size: 14 residues.

V and J are TRBV3-1 and TRBJ2-3; 9 nucleotides agree with TRBD1. Germline V CDR1 and CDR2: LGHDT, YNNKEL (reference sequence). Losses at the gene ends were 2 bases for V and 4 bases for J; bases not matched to a gene: 1. The CDR3 runs 14 residues. CDR3 sequence reads: CASSQWDRADTQYF. The CDR3 nucleotides are TGTGCCAGCAGCCAATGGGACAGGGCAGATACGCAGTATTTT.

Comments on this clonotype: Since a much larger clone is just one base distant, this may be a read error. This chain links TRBV12-3 or TRBV12-4 with TRBJ2-7; D unclear. The CDR3 is made up of 11 amino acids. The V and J ends lost 3 bases and 7 bases respectively, with 7 bases between them. CDR3: CASSFTWEQYF. The CDR3 DNA reads TGTGCCAGCAGTTTCACGTGGGAGCAGTACTTC.

This rearrangement joins TRBV20-1 to TRBJ1-2, with TRBD1 matching 7 bases. CDR3 size: 16 residues. Per germline, CDR1 DFQATT and CDR2 SNEGSKA (reference sequence). V dropped 7 bases and J dropped 0; count of bases not matched to a gene: 14. The CDR3 loop is CSVQTGPRGANYGYTF. Here the CDR3 DNA reads TGCAGTGTTCAGACAGGGCCCAGAGGGGCTAACTATGGCTACACCTTC.

The chain has TRBV19 and TRBJ2-2, with TRBD1 matching over 8 bases. In germline, CDR1 is LNHDA, CDR2 SQIVND (reference sequence). The CDR3 runs 14 residues. V shed 6 bases and J 3 bases; nucleotides not matched to a gene: 3. The CDR3 nucleotides are TGTGCCAGTAGCCCAGGGGGCCACACCGGGGAGCTGTTTTTT. Protein sequence: CASSPGGHTGELFF.

This clonotype was counted a few times. This chain joins TRBV20-1 and TRBJ2-5, with D perhaps TRBD1 (5 bases). This CDR3 comprises 15 residues. CDR1 is DFQATT, CDR2 SNEGSKA, per germline (reference sequence). Trimming left V 5 bases short and J 5 bases short, with 21 bases between. CDR3 in amino acids: CSAQLLNRRRETQYF. CDR3 nucleotides: TGCAGTGCTCAACTCCTGAACAGGCGTCGGGAGACCCAGTACTTC.

The V call is TRBV21-1, the J call TRBJ2-4; the D call of TRBD1 is as the table states it, not checked on the DNA. TRBV21-1 is deemed a pseudogene. The CDR3 is 16 amino acids. Here the CDR3 reads CASSKGNRRAKNIQYF. In nucleotides, the CDR3 is TGTGCCAGCAGCAAAGGAAACAGGCGGGCCAAAAACATTCAGTACTTC.

CDR3 sequence reads: CASSYSLRPYNEQFF. The CDR3 DNA is TGTGCCAGCAGTTACTCGCTACGACCCTACAATGAGCAGTTCTTC. The chain uses TRBV6-5 and TRBJ2-1; D gene ambiguous. CDR1 is MNHEY and CDR2 is SVGAGI in the germline V gene. CDR3 size: 15 residues. Trimming removed 0 bases at V and 2 bases at J, with 8 bases between.

The V gene is TRBV6-5, the J gene TRBJ2-1; 13 nucleotides match TRBD2. Germline V gives CDR1 MNHEY, CDR2 SVGAGI. Losses at the gene ends were 2 bases for V and 0 bases for J; bases not matched to a gene: 1. This CDR3 is built from 17 residues. The CDR3 protein is CASSYGLAGDSYNEQFF. In DNA, the CDR3 is TGTGCCAGCAGTTACGGACTAGCGGGGGACTCCTACAATGAGCAGTTCTTC.

The chain combines TRBV5-1 with TRBJ2-1; 12 positions agree with TRBD2. Germline CDR1 reads SGHRS; CDR2 reads YFSETQ. After removal of 1 base from V and 10 bases from J, the junction contained 6 bases not matched to a gene. This CDR3 is built from 15 residues. The CDR3 region is CASSLRTSGASEQFF. The CDR3 nucleotides read TGCGCCAGCAGCTTGCGGACTAGCGGGGCCAGCGAGCAGTTCTTC.

The chain couples TRBV12-3 or TRBV12-4 to TRBJ1-2; 11 positions agree with TRBD1. CDR3 length: 14 amino acids. The V segment lost 6 bases and the J segment 6 bases; nucleotides outside the gene matches: 6. CDR3 sequence: CASSNRDRGNGYTF. The CDR3 region has the DNA TGTGCCAGCAGCAATCGGGACAGGGGGAATGGCTACACCTTC.

The CDR3 sequence is CASSEVKDTEAFF. In DNA, the CDR3 is TGTGCCAGCAGTGAAGTGAAGGACACTGAAGCTTTCTTT. This chain uses TRBV6-1 with TRBJ1-1; D not resolved. The germline V gene encodes CDR1 MNHNS and CDR2 SASEGT. The CDR3 contains 13 residues. Trimming removed 1 base at V and 3 bases at J, with 6 bases between.

The rearrangement links TRBV27 to TRBJ2-4; 9 bases agree with TRBD1. The J call is doubtful: the DNA matches TRBJ2-7 better. CDR1 and CDR2 from the germline V gene are MNHEY and SMNVEV (reference sequence). There are 16 residues in the CDR3. CDR3 bases: TGTGCCAGCAGTCCAGGCCCCCCGGGACAGGGATTCGAGCAGTACTTC. It encodes CASSPGPPGQGFEQYF.

The chain recombines TRBV5-5 with TRBJ1-5; unclear D gene. Per germline, CDR1 SGHKS and CDR2 YYEKEE (reference sequence). V lost 4 bases and J 1 base, leaving 9 bases between the germline ends. The CDR3 is 14 residues long. The CDR3 protein is CASSAMLSNQPQHF. CDR3 nucleotides: TGTGCCAGCAGCGCGATGCTAAGCAATCAGCCCCAGCATTTT.

This clonotype was seen a few times. The V gene is TRBV7-2, the J gene TRBJ2-3; no clear D. This CDR3 comprises 16 residues. In germline, CDR1 is SGHTA, CDR2 FQGNSA. V dropped 5 bases and J dropped 0 bases, with 15 bases sitting between them. The CDR3 DNA sequence: TGTGCCAGCAGCCCCGTAGACAAGACTAGCACAGATACGCAGTATTTT. This gives the protein CASSPVDKTSTDTQYF.

V usage is TRBV10-3 and J usage is TRBJ1-1; TRBD1 matches 7 bases. Germline assignment: CDR1 ENHRY and CDR2 SYGVKD. Trimming at V came to 4 bases and at J to 2 bases, leaving 4 bases not matched to a gene. CDR3 length equals 14 residues. The CDR3 nucleotides read TGTGCCATCAGTGTGAACAGGGGAAACACTGAAGCTTTCTTT. This sequence encodes CAISVNRGNTEAFF.

The rearrangement links TRBV9 to TRBJ2-3; no definite D call. The CDR3 consists of 14 residues. Germline CDR1 SGDLS, CDR2 YYNGEE. V lost 2 bases, J lost 6 bases, and 13 bases lay in between. The DNA of the CDR3 is TGTGCCAGCAGCGTCGAACACTCCTCCGATACGCAGTATTTT. Its protein is CASSVEHSSDTQYF.

V is TRBV4-1 and J is TRBJ2-5, with D possibly being TRBD2 (6 bases). Germline assignment: CDR1 MGHRA and CDR2 YSYEKL. The CDR3 length is 13 residues. Trimming stripped 4 bases from V and 7 bases from J, with 13 bases between. CDR3 protein: CASSPGGGATQYF. In DNA form, the CDR3 reads TGCGCCAGCAGCCCCGGTGGAGGGGCGACCCAGTACTTC.

The rearrangement joins TRBV13 to TRBJ1-6, with a weak D call TRBD1 (6 bases). Germline-derived CDR1 and CDR2 are PRHDT and FYEKMQ (reference sequence). This CDR3 contains 17 residues. Deletions cut 5 bases from V and 5 bases from J, with 19 bases between. CDR3 loop: CASSPWGGQGDNSPLHF. The CDR3 DNA reads TGTGCCAGCAGCCCCTGGGGGGGGCAAGGGGATAATTCACCCCTCCACTTT. Full variable domain (missing parts from reference TRBV13 and TRBJ1-6): AAGVIQSPRHLIKEKRETATLKCYPIPRHDTVYWYQQGPGQDPQFLISFYEKMQSDKGSIPDRFSAQQFSDYHSELNMSSLELGDSALYFCASSPWGGQGDNSPLHFGNGTRLTVT.

The J gene is TRBJ1-5, the V gene TRBV6-2 or TRBV6-3; the D is unclear. The CDR3 length is 14 residues. Trimming removed 6 bases at V and 1 base at J, with 10 bases between. Germline CDR1 is MNHEY and CDR2 is SVGEGT. The CDR3 loop is CASSQLLSNQPQHF. DNA for the CDR3: TGTGCCAGCAGCCAACTATTGAGCAATCAGCCCCAGCATTTT.

The chain couples TRBV7-9 to TRBJ1-6, with unresolved D. Trimming stripped 1 base from V and 7 bases from J, with 11 bases between. The CDR3 consists of 15 residues. Germline V gene data show CDR1 as SEHNR and CDR2 as FQNEAQ (reference sequence). The chain's CDR3 is CASSLGETLNSPLHF. CDR3 sequence (DNA): TGTGCCAGCAGCTTAGGGGAAACTCTAAATTCACCCCTCCACTTT.

J is TRBJ2-6 and V is TRBV3-1, with a weak D call TRBD1 (5 bases). V lost 0 bases and J 1 base, leaving 13 bases between the germline ends. The germline CDR1 and CDR2 sequences are LGHDT and YNNKEL (reference sequence). This CDR3 has 18 residues. CDR3 sequence reads: CASSQENRLYSGANVLTF. CDR3 sequence (DNA): TGTGCCAGCAGCCAAGAAAACAGGTTATATTCTGGGGCCAACGTCCTGACTTTC.

The chain is built from TRBV7-9 and TRBJ2-7, with 8 bases that match TRBD1. The J call may be incorrect, as the DNA end agrees better with TRBJ2-5. Germline V gene lookup returns CDR1 SEHNR and CDR2 FQNEAQ (reference sequence). The CDR3 totals 15 residues. The CDR3 spells CASSSPGQAMQTQYF. The CDR3 DNA reads TGTGCCAGCAGCTCCCCGGGACAGGCCATGCAGACCCAGTACTTC.

The J gene is TRBJ1-1, the V gene TRBV5-1; TRBD1 matches 8 bases. This CDR3 is 15 amino acids long. Germline CDR1 is SGHRS and CDR2 is YFSETQ. V lost 4 bases, J lost 2 bases, and 7 bases stayed unmatched. The DNA for the CDR3 is TGCGCCAGCAGCCTTCTGGGACAGGTAAACACTGAAGCTTTCTTT. This sequence encodes CASSLLGQVNTEAFF. Together with reference TRBV5-1 and TRBJ1-1, the CDR3 gives the full variable domain: KAGVTQTPRYLIKTRGQQVTLSCSPISGHRSVSWYQQTPGQGLQFLFEYFSETQRNKGNFPGRFSGRQFSNSRSEMNVSTLELGDSALYLCASSLLGQVNTEAFFGQGTRLTVV.